This T cell receptor beta chain is drawn from a study of blood T cell repertoires in COVID-19. TCRdb's table, derived via immunoSEQ multiplex PCR, lists solely in-frame clones and lacks some. The sample holds fewer than 120,000 clones, roughly four fifths seen once. Germline CDR1 SQVTM, CDR2 ANQGSEA. CDR3 length: 16 amino acids. The V gene end was trimmed by 0 bases and the J gene end by 3 bases; junction bases not matched to a gene: 4. This rearrangement joins TRBV29-1 to TRBJ2-3, with 12 bases aligning to TRBD2. The sample consisted of peripheral blood. This TCR derives from a woman aged 60 to 75 with acute or convalescent COVID-19. CDR3 residues: CSVEDRLAGVTDTQYF. CDR3 nucleotide sequence: TGCAGCGTTGAAGACCGACTAGCGGGGGTGACAGATACGCAGTATTTT.